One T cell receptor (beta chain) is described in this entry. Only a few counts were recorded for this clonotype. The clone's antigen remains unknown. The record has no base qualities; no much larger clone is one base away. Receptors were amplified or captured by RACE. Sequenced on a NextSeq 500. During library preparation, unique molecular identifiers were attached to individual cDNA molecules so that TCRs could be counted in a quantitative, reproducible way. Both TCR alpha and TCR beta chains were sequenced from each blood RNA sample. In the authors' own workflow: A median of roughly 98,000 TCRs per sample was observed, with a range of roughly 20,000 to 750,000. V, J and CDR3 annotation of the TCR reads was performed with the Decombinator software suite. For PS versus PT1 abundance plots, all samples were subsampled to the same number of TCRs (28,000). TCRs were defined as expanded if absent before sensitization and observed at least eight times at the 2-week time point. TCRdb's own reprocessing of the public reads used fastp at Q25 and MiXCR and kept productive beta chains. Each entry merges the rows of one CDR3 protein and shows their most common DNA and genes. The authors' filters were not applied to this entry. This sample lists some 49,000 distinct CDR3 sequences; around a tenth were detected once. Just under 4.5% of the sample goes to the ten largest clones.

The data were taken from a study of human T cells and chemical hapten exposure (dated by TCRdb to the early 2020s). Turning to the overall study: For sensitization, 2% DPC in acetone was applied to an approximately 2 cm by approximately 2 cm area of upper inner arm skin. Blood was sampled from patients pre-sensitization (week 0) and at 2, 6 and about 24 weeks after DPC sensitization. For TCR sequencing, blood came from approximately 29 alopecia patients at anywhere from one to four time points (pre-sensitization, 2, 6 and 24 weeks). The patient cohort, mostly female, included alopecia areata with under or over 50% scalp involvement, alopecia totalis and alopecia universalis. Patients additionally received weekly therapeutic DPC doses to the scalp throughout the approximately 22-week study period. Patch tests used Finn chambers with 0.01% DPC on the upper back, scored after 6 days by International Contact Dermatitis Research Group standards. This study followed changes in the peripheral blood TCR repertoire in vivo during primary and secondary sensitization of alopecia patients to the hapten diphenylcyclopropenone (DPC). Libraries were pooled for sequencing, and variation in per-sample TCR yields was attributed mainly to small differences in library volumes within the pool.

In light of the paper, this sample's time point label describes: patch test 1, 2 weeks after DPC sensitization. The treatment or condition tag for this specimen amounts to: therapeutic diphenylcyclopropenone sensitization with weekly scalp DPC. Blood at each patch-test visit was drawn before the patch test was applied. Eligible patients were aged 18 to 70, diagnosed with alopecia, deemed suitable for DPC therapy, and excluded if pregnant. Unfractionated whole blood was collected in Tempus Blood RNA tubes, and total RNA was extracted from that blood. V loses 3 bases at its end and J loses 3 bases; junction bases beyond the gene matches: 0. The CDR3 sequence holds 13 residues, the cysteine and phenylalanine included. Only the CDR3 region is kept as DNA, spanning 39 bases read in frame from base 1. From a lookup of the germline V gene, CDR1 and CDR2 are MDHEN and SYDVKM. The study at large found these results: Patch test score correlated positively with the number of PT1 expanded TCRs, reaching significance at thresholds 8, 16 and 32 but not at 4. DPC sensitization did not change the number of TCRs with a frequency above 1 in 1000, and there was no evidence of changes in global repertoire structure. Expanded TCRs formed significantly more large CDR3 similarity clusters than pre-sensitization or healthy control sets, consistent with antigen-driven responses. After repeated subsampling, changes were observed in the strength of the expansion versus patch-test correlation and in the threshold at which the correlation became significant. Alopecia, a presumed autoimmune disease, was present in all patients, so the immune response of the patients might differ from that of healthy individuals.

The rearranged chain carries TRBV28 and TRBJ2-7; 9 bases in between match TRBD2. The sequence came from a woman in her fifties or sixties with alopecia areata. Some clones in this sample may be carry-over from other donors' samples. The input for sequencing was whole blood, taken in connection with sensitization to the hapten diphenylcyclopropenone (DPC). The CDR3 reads CASSLTSGYEQYF. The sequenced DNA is TGTGCCAGCAGTTTGACTAGCGGCTACGAGCAGTACTTC.